Below, 3 T cell receptor beta chains from the same sample are listed, as sequenced in a study of T cell responses to AZD1222 COVID-19 vaccine. TCRdb's copy holds only in-frame clones and misses some; the assay was immunoSEQ multiplex PCR. The sample includes about 140,000 clones, 92% of them seen just once. The material was peripheral blood, obtained 28 days after the second AZD1222 dose. Receptors were obtained from an adult who received the AZD1222 COVID-19 vaccine.

This clone was seen a single time. V usage is TRBV5-6 and J usage is TRBJ2-3; D is uncertain. CDR3 length: 18 residues. The germline V gene encodes CDR1 SGHDT and CDR2 YYEEEE. The germline V and J ends were trimmed by 2 bases and 0 bases, with 19 bases remaining between them. CDR3 residues: CASSFGYRADPSTDTQYF. The CDR3 DNA is TGTGCCAGCAGCTTTGGCTACCGGGCGGATCCTAGCACAGATACGCAGTATTTT.

The CDR3 DNA follows: TGTGCCAGCAGTTTCAGGAATGAGCAGTTCTTC. The encoded protein is CASSFRNEQFF. The V call is TRBV2, the J call TRBJ2-1; D not certain. The CDR3 runs 11 residues. Deletions cut 5 bases from V and 7 bases from J, with 6 bases between. The germline CDR1 and CDR2 sequences are SNHLY and FYNNEI.

Comments on this clone: Other DNA variants within this sample encode the same CDR3. The J gene is TRBJ1-1, the V gene TRBV29-1, with D possibly matching TRBD1 (5 bases). The CDR3 length is 13 residues. Trimming shortened V by 3 bases and J by 1 base, and 9 bases separated the two germline ends. The germline V gene encodes CDR1 SQVTM and CDR2 ANQGSEA. CDR3 protein: CSVDRGQNTEAFF. CDR3 coding DNA: TGCAGCGTTGATAGGGGCCAGAACACTGAAGCTTTCTTT.